This TCR beta chain was retrieved from a study of vaccination and CD4 T cells after COVID-19. At the level of the study: A median of approximately 72 days (range 14 to 241) separated dose two from the taking of post-vaccine samples. Controls used CEFX viral epitopes (positive), HIV-1 Nef peptides (negative), or no peptide.

Sequencing of DNA taken from cultured CD4+ T cells relied on the Oncomine TCR Beta short-read assay. Using its own MiXCR run on the PCR reads, TCRdb lists one record per CDR3 protein. Among around 14,000 distinct CDR3 sequences listed, roughly 34% were seen once. Described treatment: approximately nine-day PBMC culture with coronavirus spike peptide pools or control peptides (ViraFEST assay). On this clonotype: Its antigen is unknown.

The receptor comes from a human donor with COVID-19. Specimen: cultured CD4+ T cells from blood.

CDR3 DNA: TGTGCCATCAGTGCGATCCGGGCGGAAAGCCAGGAGACCCAGTACTTC. Translating it yields CAISAIRAESQETQYF. The chain joins TRBV10-3 to TRBJ2-5; no definite D call. CDR1 is ENHRY and CDR2 is SYGVKD in the germline V gene. The CDR3 sequence is 16 residues long. Trimming left V 4 bases short and J 5 bases short, with 20 bases between.